This TCR beta chain was retrieved from a study of T cells in Graves' hyperthyroidism and ophthalmopathy. CDR1 is LNHDA, CDR2 SQIVND, per germline (reference sequence). This CDR3 is 13 amino acids long. Deletions cut 3 bases from V and 4 bases from J, with 9 bases between. Amplified TCR beta CDR3 regions derived from RNA transcripts. TCR CDR3 underwent first-round RT-PCR with the HTBI primer set. A single record per CDR3 protein comes from TCRdb applying MiXCR to the multiplex PCR reads. The table shows 500,000 to 650,000 distinct CDR3 sequences, with 46% occurring only once. This clonotype showed up many times.

This TCR was recovered from an adult woman with Graves' disease, either hyperthyroidism or ophthalmopathy (not recorded which). The chain recombines TRBV19 with TRBJ1-1; D gene ambiguous. Sequenced material: peripheral blood or thyroid tissue (not recorded which). DNA of the CDR3: TGTGCCAGTAGTATGATGGGCCCCACTGAAGCTTTCTTT. Translation: CASSMMGPTEAFF.